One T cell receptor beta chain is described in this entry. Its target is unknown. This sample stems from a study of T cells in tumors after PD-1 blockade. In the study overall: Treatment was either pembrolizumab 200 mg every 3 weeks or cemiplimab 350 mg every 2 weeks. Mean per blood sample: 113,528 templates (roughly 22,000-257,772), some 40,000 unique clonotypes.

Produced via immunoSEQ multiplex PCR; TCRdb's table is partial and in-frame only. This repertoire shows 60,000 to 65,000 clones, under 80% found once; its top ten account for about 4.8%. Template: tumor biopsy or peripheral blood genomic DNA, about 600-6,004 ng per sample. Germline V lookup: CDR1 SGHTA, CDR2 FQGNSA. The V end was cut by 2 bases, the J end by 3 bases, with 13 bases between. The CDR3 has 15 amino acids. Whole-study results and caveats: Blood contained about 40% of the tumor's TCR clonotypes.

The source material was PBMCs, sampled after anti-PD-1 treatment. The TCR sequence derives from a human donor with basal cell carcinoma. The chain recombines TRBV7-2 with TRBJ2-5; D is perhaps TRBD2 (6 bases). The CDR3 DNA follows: TGTGCCAGCAGCTTACGGGGGAGACAAGAAGAGACCCAGTACTTC. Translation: CASSLRGRQEETQYF. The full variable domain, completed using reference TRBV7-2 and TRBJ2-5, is GAGVSQSPSNKVTEKGKDVELRCDPISGHTALYWYRQSLGQGLEFLIYFQGNSAPDKSGLPSDRFSAERTGGSVSTLTIQRTQQEDSAVYLCASSLRGRQEETQYFGPGTRLLVL.